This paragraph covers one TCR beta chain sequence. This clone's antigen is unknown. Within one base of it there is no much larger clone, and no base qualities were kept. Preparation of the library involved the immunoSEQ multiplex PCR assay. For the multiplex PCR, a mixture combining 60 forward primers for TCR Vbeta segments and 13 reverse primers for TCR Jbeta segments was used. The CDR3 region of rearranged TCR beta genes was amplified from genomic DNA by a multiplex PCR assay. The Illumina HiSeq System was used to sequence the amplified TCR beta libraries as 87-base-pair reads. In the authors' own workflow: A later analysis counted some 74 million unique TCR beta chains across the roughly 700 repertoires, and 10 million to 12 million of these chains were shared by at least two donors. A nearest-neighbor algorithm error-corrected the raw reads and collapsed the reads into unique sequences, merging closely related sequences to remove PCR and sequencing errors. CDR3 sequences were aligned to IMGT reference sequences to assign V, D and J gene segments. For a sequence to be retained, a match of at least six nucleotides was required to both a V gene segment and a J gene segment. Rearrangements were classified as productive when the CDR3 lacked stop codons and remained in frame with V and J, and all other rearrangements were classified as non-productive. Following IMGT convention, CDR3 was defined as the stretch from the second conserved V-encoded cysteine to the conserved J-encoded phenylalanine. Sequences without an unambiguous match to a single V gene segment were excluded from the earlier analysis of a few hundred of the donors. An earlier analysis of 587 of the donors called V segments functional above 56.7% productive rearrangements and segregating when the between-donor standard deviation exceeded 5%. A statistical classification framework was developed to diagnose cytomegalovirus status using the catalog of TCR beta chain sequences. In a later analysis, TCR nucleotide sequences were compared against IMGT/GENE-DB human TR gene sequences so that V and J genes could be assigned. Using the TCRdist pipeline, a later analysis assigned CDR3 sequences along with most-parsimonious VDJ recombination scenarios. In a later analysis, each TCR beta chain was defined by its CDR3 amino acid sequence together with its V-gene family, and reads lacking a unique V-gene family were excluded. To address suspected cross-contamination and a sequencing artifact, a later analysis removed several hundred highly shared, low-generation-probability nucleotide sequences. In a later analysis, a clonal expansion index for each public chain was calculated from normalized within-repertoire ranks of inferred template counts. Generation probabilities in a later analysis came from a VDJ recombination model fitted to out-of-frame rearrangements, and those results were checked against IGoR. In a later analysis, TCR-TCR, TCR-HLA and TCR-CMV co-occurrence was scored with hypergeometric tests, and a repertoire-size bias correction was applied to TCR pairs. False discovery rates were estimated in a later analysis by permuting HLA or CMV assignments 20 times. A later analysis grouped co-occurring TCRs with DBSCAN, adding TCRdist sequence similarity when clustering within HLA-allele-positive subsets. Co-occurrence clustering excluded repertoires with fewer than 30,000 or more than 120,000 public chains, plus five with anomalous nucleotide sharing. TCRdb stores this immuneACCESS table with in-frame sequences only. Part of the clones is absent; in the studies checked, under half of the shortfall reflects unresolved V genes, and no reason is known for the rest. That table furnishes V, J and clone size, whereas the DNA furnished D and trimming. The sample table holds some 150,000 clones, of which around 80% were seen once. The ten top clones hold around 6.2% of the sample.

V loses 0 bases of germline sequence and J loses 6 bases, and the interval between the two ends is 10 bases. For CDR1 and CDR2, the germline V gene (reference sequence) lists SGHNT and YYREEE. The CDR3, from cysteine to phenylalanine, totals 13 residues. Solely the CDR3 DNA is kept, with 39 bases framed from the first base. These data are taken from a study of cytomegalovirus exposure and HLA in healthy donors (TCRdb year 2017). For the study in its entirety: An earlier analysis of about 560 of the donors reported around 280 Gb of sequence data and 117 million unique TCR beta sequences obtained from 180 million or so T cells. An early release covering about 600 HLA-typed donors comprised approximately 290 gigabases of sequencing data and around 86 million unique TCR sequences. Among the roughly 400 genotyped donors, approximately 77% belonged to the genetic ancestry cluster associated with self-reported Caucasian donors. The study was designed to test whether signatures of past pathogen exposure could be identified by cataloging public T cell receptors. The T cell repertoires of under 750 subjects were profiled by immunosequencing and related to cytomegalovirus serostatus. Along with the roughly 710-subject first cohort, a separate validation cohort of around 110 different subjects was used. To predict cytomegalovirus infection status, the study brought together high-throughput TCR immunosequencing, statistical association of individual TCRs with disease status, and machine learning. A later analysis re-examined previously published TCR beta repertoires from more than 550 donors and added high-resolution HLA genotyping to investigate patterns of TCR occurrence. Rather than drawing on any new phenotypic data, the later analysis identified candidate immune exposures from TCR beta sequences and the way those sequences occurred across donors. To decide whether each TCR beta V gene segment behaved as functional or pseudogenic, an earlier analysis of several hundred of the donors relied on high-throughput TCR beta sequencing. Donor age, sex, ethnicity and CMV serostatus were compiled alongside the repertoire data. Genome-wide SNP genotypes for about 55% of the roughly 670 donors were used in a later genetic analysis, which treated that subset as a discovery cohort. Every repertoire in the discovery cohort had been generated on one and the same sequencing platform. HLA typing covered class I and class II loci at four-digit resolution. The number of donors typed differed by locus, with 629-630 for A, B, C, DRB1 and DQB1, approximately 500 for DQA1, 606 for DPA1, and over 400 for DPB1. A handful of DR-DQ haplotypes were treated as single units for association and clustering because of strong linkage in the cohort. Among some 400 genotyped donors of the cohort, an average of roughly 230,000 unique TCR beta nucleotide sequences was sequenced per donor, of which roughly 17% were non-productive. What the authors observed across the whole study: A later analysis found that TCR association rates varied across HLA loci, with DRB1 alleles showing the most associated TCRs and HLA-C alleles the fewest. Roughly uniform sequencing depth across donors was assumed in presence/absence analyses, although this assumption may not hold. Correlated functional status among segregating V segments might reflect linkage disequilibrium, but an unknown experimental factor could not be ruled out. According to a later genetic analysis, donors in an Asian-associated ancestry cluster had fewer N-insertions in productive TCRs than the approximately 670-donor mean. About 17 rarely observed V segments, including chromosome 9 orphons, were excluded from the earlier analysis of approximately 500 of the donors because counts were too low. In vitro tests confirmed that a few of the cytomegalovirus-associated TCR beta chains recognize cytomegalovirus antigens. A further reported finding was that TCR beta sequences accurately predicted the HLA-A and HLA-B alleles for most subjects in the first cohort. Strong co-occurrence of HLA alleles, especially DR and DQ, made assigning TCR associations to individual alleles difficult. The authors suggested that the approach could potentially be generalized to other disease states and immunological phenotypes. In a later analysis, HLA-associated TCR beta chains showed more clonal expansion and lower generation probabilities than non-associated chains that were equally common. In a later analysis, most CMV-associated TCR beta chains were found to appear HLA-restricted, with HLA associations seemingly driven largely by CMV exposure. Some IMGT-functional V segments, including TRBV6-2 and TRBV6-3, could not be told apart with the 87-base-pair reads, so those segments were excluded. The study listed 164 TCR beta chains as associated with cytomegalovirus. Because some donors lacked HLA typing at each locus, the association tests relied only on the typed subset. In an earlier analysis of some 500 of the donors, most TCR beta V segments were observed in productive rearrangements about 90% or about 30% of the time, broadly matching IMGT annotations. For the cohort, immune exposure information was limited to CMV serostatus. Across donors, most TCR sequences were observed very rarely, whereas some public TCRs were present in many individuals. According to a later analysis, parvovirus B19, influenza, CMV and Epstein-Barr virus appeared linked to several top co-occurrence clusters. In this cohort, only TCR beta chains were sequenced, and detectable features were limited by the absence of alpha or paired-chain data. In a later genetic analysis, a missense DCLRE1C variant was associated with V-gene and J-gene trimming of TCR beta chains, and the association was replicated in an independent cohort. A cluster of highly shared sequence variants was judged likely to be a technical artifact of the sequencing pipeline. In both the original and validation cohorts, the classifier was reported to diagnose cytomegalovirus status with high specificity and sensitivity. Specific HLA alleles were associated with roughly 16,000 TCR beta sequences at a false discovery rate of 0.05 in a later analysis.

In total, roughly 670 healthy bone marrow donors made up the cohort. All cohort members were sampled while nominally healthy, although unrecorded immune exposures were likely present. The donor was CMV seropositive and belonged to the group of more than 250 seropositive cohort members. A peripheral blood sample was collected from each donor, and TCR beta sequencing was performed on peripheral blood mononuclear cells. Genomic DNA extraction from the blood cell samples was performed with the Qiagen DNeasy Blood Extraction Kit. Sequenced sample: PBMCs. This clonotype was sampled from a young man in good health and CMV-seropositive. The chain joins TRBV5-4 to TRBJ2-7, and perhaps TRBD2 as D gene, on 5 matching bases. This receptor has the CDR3 CASSLETSREQYF. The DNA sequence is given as TGTGCCAGCAGCTTGGAAACTAGTCGCGAGCAGTACTTC.